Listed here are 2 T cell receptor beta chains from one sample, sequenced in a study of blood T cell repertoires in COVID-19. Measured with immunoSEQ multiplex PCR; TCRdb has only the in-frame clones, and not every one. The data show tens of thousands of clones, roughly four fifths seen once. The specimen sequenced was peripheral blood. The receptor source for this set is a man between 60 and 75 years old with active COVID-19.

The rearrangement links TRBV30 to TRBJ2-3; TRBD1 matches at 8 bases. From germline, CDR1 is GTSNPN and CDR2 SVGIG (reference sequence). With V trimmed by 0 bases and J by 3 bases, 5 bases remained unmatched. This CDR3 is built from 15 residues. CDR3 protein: CAWSVGTGTTDTQYF. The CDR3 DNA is TGTGCCTGGAGTGTAGGGACAGGAACAACAGATACGCAGTATTTT.

As DNA, the CDR3 is TGTGCCAGCAGTGGACTAGCGGGAGGAGGCAATGAGCAGTTCTTC. Amino acids: CASSGLAGGGNEQFF. The J gene is TRBJ2-1, the V gene TRBV2, with 13 bases lining up with TRBD2. The CDR3 length is 15 residues. J lost 6 bases, V lost 4 bases, and 3 bases had no gene match. CDR1 and CDR2 (germline): SNHLY, FYNNEI.